This T cell receptor (beta chain) derives from a study of blood T cell repertoires in COVID-19. Study in general: PBMCs, B-cell-depleted T cells, or T cells were the source of the cDNA or gDNA that made up the material.

Assay: immunoSEQ multiplex PCR; the TCRdb copy retains only in-frame clones and omits some. The sample shows some 22,000 clones, 70% to 90% of them seen only once. Trimming stripped 3 bases from V and 6 bases from J, with 26 bases between. Germline CDR1 LGHNT, CDR2 FRNRAP. This CDR3 spans 18 amino acids. The TCR was taken from a man aged 70 or older with COVID-19, enrolled during active disease. V is TRBV12-5 and J is TRBJ1-2, with D hard to call. The source material was peripheral blood. CDR3 nucleotides: TGTGCTAGTGGTTTTACCCGAGGTACGGAACTATCAGAAGATGGCTACACCTTC. This translates into CASGFTRGTELSEDGYTF.